Each of the 26 T cell receptor beta chains below was sequenced from the same sample in a study of blood T cell repertoires in COVID-19. Here immunoSEQ multiplex PCR was the method, and the copy in TCRdb shows in-frame clones only, minus some. The sample lists about 150,000 clones, around 83% occurring once. The material sequenced was peripheral blood. Receptors originate from a woman aged 55-70 years with acute or convalescent COVID-19.

This clone occurred once. The chain joins TRBV28 to TRBJ1-5; D unclear. The CDR3 consists of 14 residues. V lost 5 bases, J lost 5 bases, and 13 bases lay in between. Germline CDR1 reads MDHEN; CDR2 reads SYDVKM. The CDR3 sequence: CASSLPGGDQPQHF. In DNA form, the CDR3 reads TGTGCCAGCAGTCTCCCGGGCGGGGATCAGCCCCAGCATTTT.

There are many counts of this clone. The chain combines TRBV5-6 with TRBJ2-5; D uncertain. This CDR3 is built from 15 residues. CDR1 is SGHDT, CDR2 YYEEEE, per germline. Trimming pared 2 bases from V and 0 bases from J, leaving 11 bases between. DNA of the CDR3: TGTGCCAGCAGCTTCAGATCACCGTACCAAGAGACCCAGTACTTC. Translating gives CASSFRSPYQETQYF.

The rearrangement joins TRBV3-1 (or the pseudogene TRBV3-2) to TRBJ1-2; TRBD1 aligns across 7 bases. The CDR3 is 16 residues long. Per germline, CDR1 LGHDT and CDR2 YNNKEL (reference sequence). With 3 bases clipped from V and 8 bases from J, the junction kept 15 bases outside the gene matches. The CDR3 DNA reads TGTGCCAGCAGCCAGGGAACAGGGGTTCGGGTGCAAGGCTACACCTTC. Translating gives CASSQGTGVRVQGYTF.

The V and J genes are TRBV2 and TRBJ2-4, with 11 nucleotides matching TRBD1. CDR3 length: 15 amino acids. Germline V gene data show CDR1 as SNHLY and CDR2 as FYNNEI. V trimming: 4 bases; J trimming: 3 bases; junction bases outside the gene matches: 2. The CDR3 is CASSGGTGGKNIQYF. CDR3 coding DNA: TGTGCCAGCAGTGGGGGGACAGGGGGCAAAAACATTCAGTACTTC. The whole variable domain, remainder taken from reference TRBV2 and TRBJ2-4, is EPEVTQTPSHQVTQMGQEVILRCVPISNHLYFYWYRQILGQKVEFLVSFYNNEISEKSEIFDDQFSVERPDGSNFTLKIRSTKLEDSAMYFCASSGGTGGKNIQYFGAGTRLSVL.

The chain couples TRBV4-1 to TRBJ2-5; D is unresolved. Trimming removed 2 bases from V and 6 bases from J, with 10 bases in between. Germline loops: CDR1 MGHRA, CDR2 YSYEKL. This CDR3 has 13 residues. The CDR3 coding sequence is TGCGCCAGCAGCCAACACGCGGAGCAGACCCAGTACTTC. Its protein product is CASSQHAEQTQYF.

V is TRBV30 and J is TRBJ1-6, with 7 bases that match TRBD1. This CDR3 has 13 residues. The ends lost 3 bases at V and 8 bases at J; junction bases unmatched: 4. Germline CDR1 and CDR2: GTSNPN and SVGIG (reference sequence). CDR3 region: CAWRATGDSPLHF. The CDR3, as DNA: TGTGCCTGGAGGGCTACAGGGGATTCACCCCTCCACTTT.

The V and J genes are TRBV19 and TRBJ2-5, with 13 bases aligning to TRBD2. Germline assignment: CDR1 LNHDA and CDR2 SQIVND (reference sequence). There are 15 residues in the CDR3. V was clipped by 6 bases and J by 6 bases; unmatched bases: 7. CDR3 in DNA: TGTGCCAGTAGCCCGAGGACTAGCGGGGGAAAGACCCAGTACTTC. This translates into CASSPRTSGGKTQYF.

The chain employs TRBV6-5 and TRBJ2-5, with D possibly TRBD2 on 6 matching bases. The CDR3 extends over 15 amino acids. In germline, CDR1 is MNHEY, CDR2 SVGAGI. Deletions cut 2 bases from V and 0 bases from J, with 10 bases between. The CDR3 sequence is CASSYEGLYQETQYF. CDR3 coding DNA: TGTGCCAGCAGTTACGAGGGACTGTACCAAGAGACCCAGTACTTC.

The chain is built from TRBV19 and TRBJ2-4, with a tentative D call TRBD2 (6 bases). Per the germline V gene, CDR1 is LNHDA and CDR2 is SQIVND (reference sequence). The CDR3 sequence is 17 residues long. Between the trimmed V and J ends, which lost 5 bases and 1 base, there was a span of 18 bases. Here the CDR3 reads CASSQFRGYSAKNIQYF. DNA for the CDR3: TGTGCCAGTAGTCAGTTTCGGGGGTATTCGGCCAAAAACATTCAGTACTTC.

V gene TRBV15 combines with J gene TRBJ2-7; no reliable D call. CDR3 length equals 14 residues. V was trimmed by 1 base and J by 6 bases, leaving 13 bases between them. From germline, CDR1 is LNHNV and CDR2 YYDKDF (reference sequence). The CDR3 region has the DNA TGTGCCACCAGCAGAGTCTCACGTAGGAGCGAGCAGTACTTC. Its protein product is CATSRVSRRSEQYF.

The J gene is TRBJ1-6, the V gene TRBV30; no clear D gene. V lost 5 bases and J lost 9, with 11 bases in between. The CDR3 covers 12 residues. CDR1 is GTSNPN and CDR2 is SVGIG in the germline V gene (reference sequence). The CDR3 sequence: CAWARESSPLHF. The CDR3 DNA sequence: TGTGCCTGGGCCCGAGAGAGTTCACCCCTCCACTTT.

The genes are TRBV2 and TRBJ2-2; 12 bases are shared with TRBD2. V shed 6 bases and J 6 bases; nucleotides not matched to a gene: 11. The CDR3 is made up of 17 amino acids. The germline V gene has CDR1 SNHLY and CDR2 FYNNEI. CDR3 residues: CASRRTSGVVLAGELFF. CDR3 DNA: TGTGCCAGCAGAAGGACTAGCGGGGTGGTATTGGCCGGGGAGCTGTTTTTT.

This rearrangement joins TRBV9 to TRBJ1-2; 9 bases match TRBD1. J gave up 7 bases and V 4 bases, and 8 bases lay outside the gene matches. Germline V gene data show CDR1 as SGDLS and CDR2 as YYNGEE. This CDR3 has 14 residues. The chain's CDR3 is CASSQGQGMGGYTF. The CDR3 DNA reads as TGTGCCAGCAGCCAAGGACAGGGGATGGGTGGCTACACCTTC. Complete variable domain (other parts from reference TRBV9 and TRBJ1-2): DSGVTQTPKHLITATGQRVTLRCSPRSGDLSVYWYQQSLDQGLQFLIQYYNGEERAKGNILERFSAQQFPDLHSELNLSSLELGDSALYFCASSQGQGMGGYTFGSGTRLTVV.

The gene calls are TRBV30 and TRBJ1-5; D may be TRBD1 (6 bases). Trimming took 5 bases from V and 3 from J, leaving 8 bases between them. CDR1 and CDR2 from the germline V gene are GTSNPN and SVGIG (reference sequence). The CDR3 is 12 residues long. The DNA of the CDR3 is TGTGCCTGGGGACAGAACAATCAGCCCCAGCATTTT. As protein: CAWGQNNQPQHF.

The chain uses TRBV7-2 and TRBJ2-5; D call uncertain. V shed 6 bases and J shed 9 bases, with 14 bases lying between them. The CDR3 totals 12 residues. Germline CDR1 is SGHTA and CDR2 is FQGNSA. CDR3 sequence (DNA): TGTGCCAGCAGTCGCGACGTCCAGGCCCAGTACTTC. Its protein product is CASSRDVQAQYF. Full variable domain (outside the CDR3, taken from reference TRBV7-2 and TRBJ2-5): GAGVSQSPSNKVTEKGKDVELRCDPISGHTALYWYRQSLGQGLEFLIYFQGNSAPDKSGLPSDRFSAERTGGSVSTLTIQRTQQEDSAVYLCASSRDVQAQYFGPGTRLLVL.

The genes are TRBV9 and TRBJ1-3; 7 bases are a match to TRBD1. J lost 0 bases, V lost 4 bases, and 16 bases had no gene match. Per germline, CDR1 SGDLS and CDR2 YYNGEE. This CDR3 spans 19 amino acids. In nucleotides, the CDR3 is TGTGCCAGCAGCTTCTCACCAGGGGGAACCTTTATCTCTGGAAACACCATATATTTT. It is translated as CASSFSPGGTFISGNTIYF. The variable domain in full, completed from reference TRBV9 and TRBJ1-3, reads DSGVTQTPKHLITATGQRVTLRCSPRSGDLSVYWYQQSLDQGLQFLIQYYNGEERAKGNILERFSAQQFPDLHSELNLSSLELGDSALYFCASSFSPGGTFISGNTIYFGEGSWLTVV.

There are a few counts of this clone. Distinct nucleotide sequences in the sample also encode this CDR3. The CDR3 DNA follows: TGTGCCAGCAGAAGAACAGGGGGTTCGAATGAAAAACTGTTTTTT. Its protein product is CASRRTGGSNEKLFF. The genes are TRBV6-4 and TRBJ1-4; TRBD1 matches at 8 bases. There are 15 residues in the CDR3. Germline CDR1 MRHNA, CDR2 SNTAGT. J lost 5 bases, V lost 6 bases, and 8 bases had no gene match.

The chain carries TRBV18 and TRBJ2-5; 7 bases align to TRBD1. V was clipped by 5 bases and J by 3 bases; unmatched bases: 3. Germline CDR1 reads KGHSH; CDR2 reads LQKENI. This CDR3 has 13 amino acids. The CDR3 DNA reads TGTGCCAGCTCAACGGGGACAGAAGAGACCCAGTACTTC. Protein sequence: CASSTGTEETQYF.

The rearrangement links TRBV5-1 to TRBJ2-5; 8 bases fit TRBD2. CDR3 size: 14 residues. Germline lookup yields CDR1 SGHRS and CDR2 YFSETQ. V lost 1 base to trimming and J lost 5 bases; unmatched junction nucleotides: 4. CDR3 nucleotide sequence: TGCGCCAGCAGCTTGTCGGGGGGGTTTGAGACCCAGTACTTC. As protein: CASSLSGGFETQYF.

V is TRBV2 and J is TRBJ1-6; no clear D gene. CDR1 is SNHLY, CDR2 FYNNEI, per germline. This CDR3 contains 14 residues. Trimming shortened V by 3 bases and J by 9 bases, and 12 bases separated the two germline ends. CDR3 loop: CASSDWAGGSPLHF. For the CDR3, the DNA is TGTGCCAGCAGTGATTGGGCAGGAGGTTCACCCCTCCACTTT.

V gene TRBV25-1 combines with J gene TRBJ2-7; a weak D match, TRBD1 (6 bases). Germline V gene data show CDR1 as MGHDK and CDR2 as SYGVNS. The V gene lost 2 bases and the J gene lost 9 bases, with 11 bases spanning the gap. CDR3 size: 12 residues. The CDR3 is CASSEIRGGQYF. CDR3 nucleotide sequence: TGTGCCAGCAGTGAAATCAGGGGCGGGCAGTACTTC.

The CDR3 loop is CATRSRVGVNQPQHF. As DNA, the CDR3 is TGTGCCACCCGCTCCCGGGTTGGTGTCAATCAGCCCCAGCATTTT. The chain couples TRBV15 to TRBJ1-5; no clear D gene. V gave up 8 bases and J gave up 3 bases, with 17 bases separating them. This CDR3 spans 15 amino acids. Germline values: CDR1 LNHNV, CDR2 YYDKDF (reference sequence).

This sequence joins TRBV6-6 and TRBJ1-1, with 7 positions matching TRBD1. Losses at the gene ends were 9 bases for V and 1 base for J; bases not matched to a gene: 11. The CDR3 is 15 amino acids. Germline CDR1 is MNHNY and CDR2 is SVGAGI (reference sequence). CDR3: CASNHPGQSNTEAFF. CDR3 sequence (DNA): TGTGCCAGTAACCACCCGGGACAGTCGAACACTGAAGCTTTCTTT.

The chain couples TRBV7-8 to TRBJ2-2, with 8 bases aligning to TRBD2. CDR3 length: 16 residues. Germline values: CDR1 SGHVS, CDR2 FQNEAQ. Trimming cost V 4 bases and J 1 base; bases outside gene matches: 5. CDR3 in DNA: TGTGCCAGCAGCTCACGGGGGGGTGGGAACACCGGGGAGCTGTTTTTT. Residues: CASSSRGGGNTGELFF. Drawing the rest from reference TRBV7-8 and TRBJ2-2, the complete variable domain is GAGVSQSPRYKVAKRGQDVALRCDPISGHVSLFWYQQALGQGPEFLTYFQNEAQLDKSGLPSDRFFAERPEGSVSTLKIQRTQQEDSAVYLCASSSRGGGNTGELFFGEGSRLTVL.

The genes are TRBV19 and TRBJ1-6; D is undetermined. Trimming took off 4 bases at V and 4 bases at J, with 11 bases between the two ends. The CDR3 spans 15 residues. Per germline, CDR1 LNHDA and CDR2 SQIVND (reference sequence). The CDR3 bases are TGTGCCAGTAGTACCGCAGGATTTTATAATTCACCCCTCCACTTT. Its translation is CASSTAGFYNSPLHF.

The chain combines TRBV5-5 with TRBJ2-7, with TRBD2 as a possible D gene (5 bases). Per germline, CDR1 SGHKS and CDR2 YYEKEE (reference sequence). With 0 bases removed from V and 5 bases from J, the gap between germline ends came to 12 bases. CDR3 size: 14 residues. CDR3 in amino acids: CASSLVAGANEQYF. In DNA form, the CDR3 reads TGTGCCAGCAGCTTGGTGGCGGGTGCAAACGAGCAGTACTTC.